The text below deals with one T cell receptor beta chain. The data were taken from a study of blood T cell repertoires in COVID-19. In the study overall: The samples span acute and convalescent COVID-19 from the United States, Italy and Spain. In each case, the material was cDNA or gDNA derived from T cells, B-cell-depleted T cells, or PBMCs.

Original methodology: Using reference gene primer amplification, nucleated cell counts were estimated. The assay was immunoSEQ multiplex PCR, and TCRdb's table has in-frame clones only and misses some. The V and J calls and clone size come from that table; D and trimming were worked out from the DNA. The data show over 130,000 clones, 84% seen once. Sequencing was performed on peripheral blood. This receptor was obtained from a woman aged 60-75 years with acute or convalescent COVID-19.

The CDR3 DNA reads as TGTGCCAGCTCACCGCCGGGGGTTACCTATGGCTACACCTTC. Its translation is CASSPPGVTYGYTF. This sequence joins TRBV18 and TRBJ1-2, with D maybe TRBD1 (5 bases). CDR3 size: 14 residues. Germline assignment: CDR1 KGHSH and CDR2 LQKENI. V was clipped by 3 bases and J by 4 bases, with 12 bases between them. Full variable domain (missing parts from reference TRBV18 and TRBJ1-2): NAGVMQNPRHLVRRRGQEARLRCSPMKGHSHVYWYRQLPEEGLKFMVYLQKENIIDESGMPKERFSAEFPKEGPSILRIQQVVRGDSAAYFCASSPPGVTYGYTFGSGTRLTVV.